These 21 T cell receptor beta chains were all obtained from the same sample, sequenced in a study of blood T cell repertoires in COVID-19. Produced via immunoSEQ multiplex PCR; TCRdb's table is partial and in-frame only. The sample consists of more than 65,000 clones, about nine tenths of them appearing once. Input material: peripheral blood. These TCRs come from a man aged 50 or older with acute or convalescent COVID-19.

The CDR3 nucleotides read TGTGCCAGCTCACGATCGACAGGGGGCCCGAATCAGCCCCAGCATTTT. It specifies CASSRSTGGPNQPQHF. This chain links TRBV18 with TRBJ1-5, with TRBD1 matching over 10 bases. The CDR3 runs to 16 residues. The germline CDR1 and CDR2 sequences are KGHSH and LQKENI. J lost 4 bases, V lost 4 bases, and 7 bases had no gene match.

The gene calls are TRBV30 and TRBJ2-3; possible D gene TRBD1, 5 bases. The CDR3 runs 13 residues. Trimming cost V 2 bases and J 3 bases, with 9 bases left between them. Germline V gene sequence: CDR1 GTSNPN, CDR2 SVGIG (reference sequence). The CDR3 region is CAWSQGWTDTQYF. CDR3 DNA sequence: TGTGCCTGGAGTCAGGGTTGGACAGATACGCAGTATTTT.

The CDR3 here is CASRLQENTGELFF. CDR3 nucleotide sequence: TGTGCCAGCAGGCTACAGGAGAACACCGGGGAGCTGTTTTTT. The chain couples TRBV28 to TRBJ2-2, with D maybe TRBD1 (5 bases). CDR3 size: 14 residues. CDR1 and CDR2 from the germline V gene are MDHEN and SYDVKM. The ends were cut back, 6 bases at V and 1 base at J, with 9 bases in the middle.

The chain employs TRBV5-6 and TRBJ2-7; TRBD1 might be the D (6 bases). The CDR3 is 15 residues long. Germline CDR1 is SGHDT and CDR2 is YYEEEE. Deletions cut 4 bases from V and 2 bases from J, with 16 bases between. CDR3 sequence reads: CASSPGTGYTYEQYF. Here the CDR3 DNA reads TGTGCCAGCAGCCCCGGCACAGGGTATACCTACGAGCAGTACTTC.

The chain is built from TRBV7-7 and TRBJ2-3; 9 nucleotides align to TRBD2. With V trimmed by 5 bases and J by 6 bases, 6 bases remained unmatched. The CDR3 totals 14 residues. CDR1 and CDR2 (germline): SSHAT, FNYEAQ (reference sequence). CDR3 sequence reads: CASSPTSGPDTQYF. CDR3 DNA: TGTGCCAGCAGCCCGACTAGCGGCCCCGATACGCAGTATTTT.

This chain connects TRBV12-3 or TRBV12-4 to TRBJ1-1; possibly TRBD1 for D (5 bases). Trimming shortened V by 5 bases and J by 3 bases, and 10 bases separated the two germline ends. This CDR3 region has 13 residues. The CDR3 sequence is CASSLWGDTEAFF. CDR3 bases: TGTGCCAGCAGTCTTTGGGGGGACACTGAAGCTTTCTTT.

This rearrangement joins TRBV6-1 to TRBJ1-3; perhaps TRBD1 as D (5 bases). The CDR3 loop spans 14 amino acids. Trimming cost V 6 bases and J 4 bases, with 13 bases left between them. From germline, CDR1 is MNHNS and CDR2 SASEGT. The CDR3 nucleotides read TGTGCCAGCAGCCGGGAGGGACGGGGAAACACCATATATTTT. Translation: CASSREGRGNTIYF.

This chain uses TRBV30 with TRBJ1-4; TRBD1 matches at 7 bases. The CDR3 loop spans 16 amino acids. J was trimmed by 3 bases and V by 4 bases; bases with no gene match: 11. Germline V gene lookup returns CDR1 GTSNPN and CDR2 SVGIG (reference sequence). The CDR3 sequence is CAWTDHRDSPNEKLFF. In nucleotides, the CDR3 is TGTGCCTGGACCGATCACCGGGACAGCCCTAATGAAAAACTGTTTTTT.

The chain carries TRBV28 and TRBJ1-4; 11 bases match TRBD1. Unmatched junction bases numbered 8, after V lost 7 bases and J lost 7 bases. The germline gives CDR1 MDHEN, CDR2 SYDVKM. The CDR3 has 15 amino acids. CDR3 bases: TGTGCCAGCAAGGATAGGACAGGGGGCAGTGAAAAACTGTTTTTT. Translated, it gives CASKDRTGGSEKLFF.

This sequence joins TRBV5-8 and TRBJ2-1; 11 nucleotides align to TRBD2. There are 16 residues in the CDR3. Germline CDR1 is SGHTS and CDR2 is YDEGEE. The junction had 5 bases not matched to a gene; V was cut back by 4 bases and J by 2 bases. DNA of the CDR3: TGTGCCAGCAGCCGAGGGACTAGCGGAGCCTACAATGAGCAGTTCTTC. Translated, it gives CASSRGTSGAYNEQFF.

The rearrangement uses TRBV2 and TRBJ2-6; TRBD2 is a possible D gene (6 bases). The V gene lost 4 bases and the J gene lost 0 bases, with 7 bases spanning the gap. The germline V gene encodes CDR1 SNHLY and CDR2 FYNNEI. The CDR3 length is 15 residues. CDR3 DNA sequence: TGTGCCAGCAGTGCCGGGAGCTCTGGGGCCAACGTCCTGACTTTC. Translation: CASSAGSSGANVLTF.

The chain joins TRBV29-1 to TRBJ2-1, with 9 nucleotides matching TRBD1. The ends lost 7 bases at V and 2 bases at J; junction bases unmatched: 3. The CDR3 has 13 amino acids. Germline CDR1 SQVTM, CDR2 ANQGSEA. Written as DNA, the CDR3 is TGCAGCGGGGGACAGGGACCCTACAATGAGCAGTTCTTC. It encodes CSGGQGPYNEQFF.

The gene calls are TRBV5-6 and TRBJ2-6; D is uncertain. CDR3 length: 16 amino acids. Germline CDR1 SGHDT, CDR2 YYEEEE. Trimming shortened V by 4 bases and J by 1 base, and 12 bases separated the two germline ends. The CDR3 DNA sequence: TGTGCCAGCAGCCCTATTACAGAGTCTGGGGCCAACGTCCTGACTTTC. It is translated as CASSPITESGANVLTF.

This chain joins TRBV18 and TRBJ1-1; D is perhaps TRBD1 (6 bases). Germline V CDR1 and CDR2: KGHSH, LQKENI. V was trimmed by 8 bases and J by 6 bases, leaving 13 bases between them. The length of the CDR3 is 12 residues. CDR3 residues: CASTRGGPEAFF. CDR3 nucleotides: TGTGCCAGCACGAGGGGGGGCCCTGAAGCTTTCTTT. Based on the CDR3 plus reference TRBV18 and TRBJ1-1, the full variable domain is NAGVMQNPRHLVRRRGQEARLRCSPMKGHSHVYWYRQLPEEGLKFMVYLQKENIIDESGMPKERFSAEFPKEGPSILRIQQVVRGDSAAYFCASTRGGPEAFFGQGTRLTVV.

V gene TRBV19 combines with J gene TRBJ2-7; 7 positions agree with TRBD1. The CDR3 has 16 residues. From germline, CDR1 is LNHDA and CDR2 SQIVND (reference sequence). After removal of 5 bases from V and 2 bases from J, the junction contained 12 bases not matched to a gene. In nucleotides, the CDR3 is TGTGCCAGTAGTCACACCCGACAGGGAACGCCCTACGAGCAGTACTTC. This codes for CASSHTRQGTPYEQYF. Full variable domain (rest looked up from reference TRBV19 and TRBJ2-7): DGGITQSPKYLFRKEGQNVTLSCEQNLNHDAMYWYRQDPGQGLRLIYYSQIVNDFQKGDIAEGYSVSREKKESFPLTVTSAQKNPTAFYLCASSHTRQGTPYEQYFGPGTRLTVT.

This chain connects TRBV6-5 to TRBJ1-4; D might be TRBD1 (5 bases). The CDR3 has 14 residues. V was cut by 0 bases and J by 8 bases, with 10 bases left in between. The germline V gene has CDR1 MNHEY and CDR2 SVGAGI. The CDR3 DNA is TGTGCCAGCAGTTACTCAGGGGTGGGAGAAAAACTGTTTTTT. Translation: CASSYSGVGEKLFF.

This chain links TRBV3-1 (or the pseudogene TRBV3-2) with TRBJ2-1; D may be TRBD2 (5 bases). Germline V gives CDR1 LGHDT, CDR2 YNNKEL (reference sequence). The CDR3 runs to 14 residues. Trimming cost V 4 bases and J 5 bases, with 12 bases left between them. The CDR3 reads CASSRRTDNNEQFF. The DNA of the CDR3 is TGTGCCAGCAGCCGGAGGACGGATAACAATGAGCAGTTCTTC.

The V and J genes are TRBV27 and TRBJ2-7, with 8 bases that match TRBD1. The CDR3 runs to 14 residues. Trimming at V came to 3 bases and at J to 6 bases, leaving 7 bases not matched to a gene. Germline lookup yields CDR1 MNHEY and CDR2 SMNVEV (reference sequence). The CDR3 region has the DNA TGTGCCAGCAGTTTCGGGACAGGATGGTCCGAGCAGTACTTC. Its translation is CASSFGTGWSEQYF.

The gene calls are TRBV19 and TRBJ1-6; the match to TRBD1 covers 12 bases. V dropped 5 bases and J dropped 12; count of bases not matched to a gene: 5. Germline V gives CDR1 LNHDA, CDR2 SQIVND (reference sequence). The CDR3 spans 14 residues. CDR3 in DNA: TGTGCCAGTAGTTCCGGGACAGGGGGCTTACCCCTCCACTTT. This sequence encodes CASSSGTGGLPLHF.

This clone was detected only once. This CDR3 reads CASSPNGQASNSPLHF. CDR3 coding DNA: TGTGCCAGCAGCCCCAACGGACAGGCCAGTAATTCACCCCTCCACTTT. The V and J genes are TRBV7-2 and TRBJ1-6; 7 bases fit TRBD1. After removal of 5 bases from V and 6 bases from J, the junction contained 10 bases not matched to a gene. From germline, CDR1 is SGHTA and CDR2 FQGNSA. The CDR3 has 16 amino acids.

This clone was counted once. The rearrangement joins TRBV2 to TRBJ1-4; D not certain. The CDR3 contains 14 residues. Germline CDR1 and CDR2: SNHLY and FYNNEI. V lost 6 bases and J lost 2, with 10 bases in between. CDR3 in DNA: TGTGCCAGCAGCCCCCTTGTCACTAATGAAAAACTGTTTTTT. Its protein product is CASSPLVTNEKLFF.